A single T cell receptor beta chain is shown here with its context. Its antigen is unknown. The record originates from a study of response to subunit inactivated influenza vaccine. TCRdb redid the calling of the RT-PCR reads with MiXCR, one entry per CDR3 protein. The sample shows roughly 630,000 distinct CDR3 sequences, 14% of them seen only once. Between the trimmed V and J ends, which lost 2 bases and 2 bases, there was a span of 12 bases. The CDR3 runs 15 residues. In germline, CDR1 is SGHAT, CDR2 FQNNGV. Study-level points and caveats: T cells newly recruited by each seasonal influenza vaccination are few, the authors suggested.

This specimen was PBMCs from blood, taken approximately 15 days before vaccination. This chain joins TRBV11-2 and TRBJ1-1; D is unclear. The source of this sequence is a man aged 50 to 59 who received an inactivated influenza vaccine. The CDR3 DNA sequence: TGTGCCAGCAGCTTATACGGGCAGCTTAACACTGAAGCTTTCTTT. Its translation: CASSLYGQLNTEAFF.